A single sample gave rise to the 27 T cell receptor beta chains below, sequenced in a study of blood T cell repertoires in COVID-19. Sequenced by immunoSEQ multiplex PCR; TCRdb stores in-frame clones only, minus some. The table includes hundreds of thousands of clones, over 65% detected once. The sequencing input was peripheral blood. The receptors were sampled from a woman older than 75 with acute or convalescent COVID-19.

Notes on this clone: Other DNA sequences from this sample encode an identical CDR3 as well. V and J are TRBV18 and TRBJ2-7; D remains ambiguous. CDR3 length: 11 residues. Germline assignment: CDR1 KGHSH and CDR2 LQKENI. Trimming took 3 bases from V and 4 from J, leaving 4 bases between them. The CDR3 spells CASSPAYEQYF. The CDR3 coding sequence is TGTGCCAGCTCACCCGCGTACGAGCAGTACTTC.

In its sample, this clone was seen once. CDR3 sequence reads: CASSRWGEGNIQYF. In nucleotides, the CDR3 is TGTGCCAGCAGCCGGTGGGGGGAGGGAAACATTCAGTACTTC. The chain employs TRBV3-1 (or the pseudogene TRBV3-2) and TRBJ2-4; the match to TRBD2 covers 7 bases. In germline, CDR1 is LGHDT, CDR2 YNNKEL (reference sequence). The CDR3 runs 14 residues. Trimming at V came to 4 bases and at J to 6 bases, leaving 6 bases not matched to a gene.

Only one count was recorded for this clone. This chain uses TRBV7-9 with TRBJ2-2; 9 positions match TRBD1. CDR3 length equals 17 residues. Trimming took 1 base from V and 0 from J; bases not matched to a gene: 3. In germline, CDR1 is SEHNR, CDR2 FQNEAQ (reference sequence). CDR3 DNA sequence: TGTGCCAGCAGCTTAGAACAGGGGGCGACGAACACCGGGGAGCTGTTTTTT. It translates to CASSLEQGATNTGELFF.

This clone was recorded only once. This may be a read error: a much more frequent sequence differs by one nucleotide. V is TRBV5-5 and J is TRBJ2-7; 7 bases line up with TRBD2. This CDR3 spans 12 amino acids. The V gene's germline CDR1 is SGHKS and CDR2 YYEKEE (reference sequence). V trimming: 3 bases; J trimming: 3 bases; junction bases outside the gene matches: 0. This CDR3 reads CASSSGGYEQYF. CDR3 DNA sequence: TGTGCCAGCAGCTCGGGGGGCTACGAGCAGTACTTC. The full variable domain, with the rest looked up from reference TRBV5-5 and TRBJ2-7, is DAGVTQSPTHLIKTRGQQVTLRCSPISGHKSVSWYQQVLGQGPQFIFQYYEKEERGRGNFPDRFSARQFPNYSSELNVNALLLGDSALYLCASSSGGYEQYFGPGTRLTVT.

This rearrangement joins TRBV2 to TRBJ1-2; D is possibly TRBD1 (5 bases). The CDR3 loop spans 15 amino acids. CDR1 is SNHLY, CDR2 FYNNEI, per germline. V lost 7 bases and J lost 1, with 16 bases in between. CDR3 sequence (DNA): TGTGCCAGCACTGGGAAGGGGCCTAATAACTATGGCTACACCTTC. It yields the protein CASTGKGPNNYGYTF. The whole variable domain, remainder taken from reference TRBV2 and TRBJ1-2, is EPEVTQTPSHQVTQMGQEVILRCVPISNHLYFYWYRQILGQKVEFLVSFYNNEISEKSEIFDDQFSVERPDGSNFTLKIRSTKLEDSAMYFCASTGKGPNNYGYTFGSGTRLTVV.

The chain links TRBV25-1 to TRBJ1-2, with D possibly being TRBD1 (5 bases). Trimming stripped 5 bases from V and 6 bases from J, with 13 bases between. This CDR3 contains 13 residues. Germline V gene data show CDR1 as MGHDK and CDR2 as SYGVNS. The CDR3 loop reads CASSFRGYDGYTF. CDR3 DNA sequence: TGTGCCAGCAGTTTTCGGGGGTATGATGGCTACACCTTC.

The V and J genes are TRBV4-1 and TRBJ1-1, with 8 bases that match TRBD1. Germline values: CDR1 MGHRA, CDR2 YSYEKL. CDR3 length equals 16 residues. J was trimmed by 1 base and V by 0 bases; bases with no gene match: 4. The CDR3: CASSQDRGQGNTEAFF. The CDR3 DNA reads TGCGCCAGCAGCCAAGATAGAGGACAGGGGAACACTGAAGCTTTCTTT.

This chain links TRBV6-4 with TRBJ1-1, with D possibly TRBD1 on 6 matching bases. Germline V lookup: CDR1 MRHNA, CDR2 SNTAGT. The CDR3 runs 13 residues. V was pared by 0 bases and J by 10 bases, with 12 bases between. CDR3 loop: CASSDSRGGRAFF. CDR3 DNA: TGTGCCAGCAGTGACTCGCGGGGGGGGCGAGCTTTCTTT.

This chain links TRBV20-1 with TRBJ2-5; D is unresolved. Germline CDR1 is DFQATT and CDR2 is SNEGSKA (reference sequence). Deletions cut 4 bases from V and 5 bases from J, with 8 bases between. CDR3 length: 11 amino acids. CDR3 coding DNA: TGCAGTGCTAACCCCCGGGAGACCCAGTACTTC. Translation gives CSANPRETQYF.

This clone was seen a single time. The chain couples TRBV18 to TRBJ2-1; 14 bases fit TRBD2. V was pared by 3 bases and J by 7 bases, with 2 bases of the junction left unmatched. Germline V gives CDR1 KGHSH, CDR2 LQKENI. This CDR3 comprises 15 residues. CDR3 nucleotides: TGTGCCAGCTCACCTAGGACTAGCGGGGGGAATGAGCAGTTCTTC. It codes for CASSPRTSGGNEQFF.

This clone was found a few times. The CDR3 region is CASRPQLASNEQFF. CDR3 sequence (DNA): TGTGCCAGCAGACCTCAATTAGCGAGCAATGAGCAGTTCTTC. The chain has TRBV6-5 and TRBJ2-1; maybe TRBD2 (5 bases). This CDR3 spans 14 amino acids. Trimming shortened V by 6 bases and J by 6 bases, and 15 bases separated the two germline ends. The germline V gene has CDR1 MNHEY and CDR2 SVGAGI.

Only a few counts were recorded for this clone. This CDR3 reads CASSFRGGETQYF. CDR3 nucleotide sequence: TGTGCCAGCAGCTTCCGGGGGGGAGAGACCCAGTACTTC. The chain employs TRBV7-9 and TRBJ2-5; 8 bases are a match to TRBD2. CDR3 size: 13 residues. J lost 4 bases, V lost 3 bases, and 1 base had no gene match. CDR1 SEHNR and CDR2 FQNEAQ come from the germline V gene (reference sequence).

J is TRBJ2-1 and V is TRBV19; 7 positions agree with TRBD2. Germline CDR1 LNHDA, CDR2 SQIVND (reference sequence). Trimming cost V 2 bases and J 9 bases; bases outside gene matches: 10. This CDR3 has 15 amino acids. The CDR3 nucleotides read TGTGCCAGTAGTATACGGCGGGAGAGGGGAGTTGAGCAGTTCTTC. Translated, it gives CASSIRRERGVEQFF.

This clone was counted once. The chain combines TRBV10-2 with TRBJ1-2; D uncertain. CDR1 and CDR2 (germline): WSHSY, SAAADI. The length of the CDR3 is 16 residues. The ends were cut back, 3 bases at V and 1 base at J, with 15 bases in the middle. CDR3 loop: CASSDNPGMGNYGYTF. CDR3 nucleotides: TGCGCCAGCAGTGACAATCCCGGGATGGGTAACTATGGCTACACCTTC.

This clone was recorded a few times. The chain uses TRBV7-2 and TRBJ1-5, with no clear D. This CDR3 region has 15 residues. CDR1 SGHTA and CDR2 FQGNSA come from the germline V gene. With 1 base removed from V and 0 bases from J, the gap between germline ends came to 7 bases. CDR3 sequence: CASSLGHYSNQPQHF. The CDR3, as DNA: TGTGCCAGCAGCTTAGGACATTATAGCAATCAGCCCCAGCATTTT.

The chain joins TRBV4-1 to TRBJ2-7, with TRBD1 matching 9 bases. The V and J ends lost 2 bases and 4 bases, in that order; junction bases with no gene match: 6. Germline assignment: CDR1 MGHRA and CDR2 YSYEKL. The CDR3 contains 15 residues. CDR3 region: CASSQPGQGDYEQYF. The CDR3 coding sequence is TGCGCCAGCAGCCAACCGGGACAGGGTGATTACGAGCAGTACTTC.

The chain combines TRBV11-2 with TRBJ1-3; D is ambiguous. The ends were cut back, 2 bases at V and 2 bases at J, with 7 bases in the middle. The germline V gene has CDR1 SGHAT and CDR2 FQNNGV. This CDR3 region has 14 residues. The DNA of the CDR3 is TGTGCCAGCAGCTTATCGTCTACTGGAAACACCATATATTTT. Its protein is CASSLSSTGNTIYF.

The chain employs TRBV7-9 and TRBJ2-5; D is unclear. Germline CDR1 is SEHNR and CDR2 is FQNEAQ (reference sequence). CDR3 length: 14 residues. The ends were cut back, 2 bases at V and 1 base at J, with 8 bases in the middle. The chain's CDR3 is CASSLSYSQETQYF. CDR3 DNA sequence: TGTGCCAGCAGCTTATCGTACAGCCAAGAGACCCAGTACTTC.

To note about this clone: One end of the junction is discordant with germline, which a read error may explain. V usage is TRBV5-4 and J usage is TRBJ2-1; D possibly corresponds to TRBD1 (6 bases). CDR1 is SGHNT, CDR2 YYREEE, per germline (reference sequence). This CDR3 region has 13 residues. CDR3 nucleotide sequence: TGTGCCAGCAGCTCCTCAGGGGCTAGCCTGTCGATCTTC. Translated: CASSSSGASLSIF.

The rearrangement joins TRBV3-1 (or the pseudogene TRBV3-2) to TRBJ2-2; no definite D call. This CDR3 comprises 11 residues. V was cut by 10 bases and J by 0 bases, with 3 bases left in between. Looked up from germline, CDR1 is LGHDT and CDR2 is YNNKEL (reference sequence). The CDR3 DNA is TGTGCCATCACGAACACCGGGGAGCTGTTTTTT. Protein sequence: CAITNTGELFF.

The table lists this clone with a few counts. The rearrangement joins TRBV5-4 to TRBJ2-5; 11 bases are shared with TRBD1. Looked up from germline, CDR1 is SGHNT and CDR2 is YYREEE (reference sequence). V was clipped by 4 bases and J by 3 bases; unmatched bases: 11. This CDR3 is 17 amino acids long. In DNA form, the CDR3 reads TGTGCCAGCAGCCAGGCCGGGACAGGGGGTTGGAAAGAGACCCAGTACTTC. Protein: CASSQAGTGGWKETQYF.

This clone was observed a handful of times. This rearrangement joins TRBV3-1 (or the pseudogene TRBV3-2) to TRBJ1-4; 8 nucleotides line up with TRBD1. Germline trimming cut 2 bases from V and 7 bases from J; bases unmatched to any gene: 6. The CDR3 is made up of 15 amino acids. Germline CDR1 LGHDT, CDR2 YNNKEL (reference sequence). The CDR3 DNA sequence: TGTGCCAGCAGCCAACGACAGGGGACGATTGAAAAACTGTTTTTT. Translation: CASSQRQGTIEKLFF.

In this sample, this clone turned up a few times. The gene calls are TRBV19 and TRBJ2-7, with 9 bases lining up with TRBD1. V shed 7 bases, J shed 3 bases, and the junction held 7 bases outside the gene matches. This CDR3 contains 14 residues. CDR1 and CDR2 from the germline V gene are LNHDA and SQIVND (reference sequence). The CDR3 here is CASNPGQGFYEQYF. In nucleotides, the CDR3 is TGTGCCAGTAATCCGGGACAGGGCTTCTACGAGCAGTACTTC.

The chain recombines TRBV18 with TRBJ2-2, with 13 bases fitting TRBD2. This CDR3 contains 18 residues. Germline loops: CDR1 KGHSH, CDR2 LQKENI. J lost 0 bases, V lost 3 bases, and 4 bases had no gene match. In DNA form, the CDR3 reads TGTGCCAGCTCACCTCTAGGGACTAGCGGGGCGAACACCGGGGAGCTGTTTTTT. This encodes CASSPLGTSGANTGELFF.

Only a few counts were recorded for this clone. The chain couples TRBV19 to TRBJ1-2; D gene ambiguous. Trimming removed 5 bases from V and 2 bases from J, with 18 bases in between. The germline gives CDR1 LNHDA, CDR2 SQIVND (reference sequence). There are 16 residues in the CDR3. CDR3 sequence: CASSEVAVRANYGYTF. CDR3 DNA: TGTGCCAGTAGTGAGGTGGCCGTGAGGGCCAACTATGGCTACACCTTC.

The chain carries TRBV15 and TRBJ1-2, with 12 bases matching TRBD1. This CDR3 has 17 residues. The germline CDR1 and CDR2 sequences are LNHNV and YYDKDF (reference sequence). V shed 4 bases, J shed 3 bases, and the junction held 9 bases outside the gene matches. The CDR3: CATSIRDRGPSHYGYTF. Here the CDR3 DNA reads TGTGCCACCAGCATCCGGGACAGGGGGCCGAGTCACTATGGCTACACCTTC.

This chain connects TRBV5-6 to TRBJ1-2; D remains unclear. Germline CDR1 is SGHDT and CDR2 is YYEEEE. V was trimmed by 1 base and J by 8 bases, leaving 15 bases between them. CDR3 length equals 14 residues. The CDR3 DNA reads TGTGCCAGCAGCTTGTATCCCTCCGCGGGGGGCTACACCTTC. This sequence encodes CASSLYPSAGGYTF.